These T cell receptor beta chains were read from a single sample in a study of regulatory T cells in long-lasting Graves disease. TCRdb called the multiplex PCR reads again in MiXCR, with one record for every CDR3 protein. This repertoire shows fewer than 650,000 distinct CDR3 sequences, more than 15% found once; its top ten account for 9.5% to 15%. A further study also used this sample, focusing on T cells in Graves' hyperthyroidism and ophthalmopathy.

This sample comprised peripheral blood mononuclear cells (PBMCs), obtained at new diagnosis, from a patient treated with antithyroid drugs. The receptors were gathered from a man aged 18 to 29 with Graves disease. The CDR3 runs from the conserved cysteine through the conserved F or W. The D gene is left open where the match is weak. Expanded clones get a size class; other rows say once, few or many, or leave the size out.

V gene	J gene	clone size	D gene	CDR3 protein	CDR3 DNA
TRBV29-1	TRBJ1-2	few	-	CSSTQGNYGYTF	TGCAGCTCAACGCAGGGGAACTATGGCTACACCTTC
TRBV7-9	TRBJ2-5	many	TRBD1	CASSQRTGSETQYF	TGTGCCAGCAGCCAAAGGACAGGGTCAGAGACCCAGTACTTC
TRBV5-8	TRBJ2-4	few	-	CASSPGIGGALAKNIQYF	TGTGCCAGCAGCCCCGGAATAGGGGGGGCTTTAGCCAAAAACATTCAGTACTTC
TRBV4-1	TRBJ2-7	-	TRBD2	CASSQEPTAGVASYEQYF	TGCGCCAGCAGCCAAGAGCCAACTGCGGGGGTCGCCTCCTACGAGCAGTACTTC
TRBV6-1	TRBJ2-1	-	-	CASLSQGRLACNEQFF	TGTGCCAGCTTGTCCCAGGGGAGACTAGCCTGCAATGAGCAGTTCTTC
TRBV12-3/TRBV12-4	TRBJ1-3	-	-	CASSLESSGNTIYF	TGTGCCAGCAGTTTAGAAAGCTCTGGAAACACCATATATTTT
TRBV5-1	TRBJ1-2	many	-	CASSNPGRNYGYTF	TGCGCCAGCAGCAACCCGGGACGGAACTATGGCTACACCTTC
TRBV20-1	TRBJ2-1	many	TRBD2	CSAPGTSENNEQFF	TGCAGTGCCCCCGGGACTAGCGAAAACAATGAGCAGTTCTTC
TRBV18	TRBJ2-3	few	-	CASSPPSSPRPADTQYF	TGTGCCAGCTCACCACCGTCCTCCCCACGACCCGCAGATACGCAGTATTTT
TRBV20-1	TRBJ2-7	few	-	CSARGGAGYEQYF	TGCAGTGCTAGGGGGGGCGCCGGCTACGAGCAGTACTTC
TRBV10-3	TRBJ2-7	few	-	CAISESVEGSYEQYF	TGTGCCATCAGTGAGTCGGTGGAAGGGAGCTACGAGCAGTACTTC
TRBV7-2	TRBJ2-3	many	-	CASSLRLGLAGSDTQYF	TGTGCCAGCAGCCTTAGGTTGGGACTGGCAGGTTCAGATACGCAGTATTTT
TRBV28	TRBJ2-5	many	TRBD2	CASSLWTTSDQETQYF	TGTGCCAGCAGTTTATGGACGACTAGCGATCAAGAGACCCAGTACTTC
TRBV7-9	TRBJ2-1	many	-	CASSPGTWGKNEQFF	TGTGCCAGCAGCCCCGGGACATGGGGCAAAAATGAGCAGTTCTTC
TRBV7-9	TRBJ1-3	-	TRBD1	CASSRETGSHTIYF	TGTGCCAGCAGCCGAGAGACAGGGTCACACACCATATATTTT
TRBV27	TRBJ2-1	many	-	CASSPGPMNEQFF	TGTGCCAGCAGTCCCGGGCCGATGAATGAGCAGTTCTTC
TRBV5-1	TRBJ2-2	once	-	CASSSFGAGELFF	TGCGCCAGCAGCTCATTTGGCGCCGGGGAGCTGTTTTTT
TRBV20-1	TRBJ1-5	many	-	CSARDLFSEYSNQPQHF	TGCAGTGCTAGAGATCTCTTTTCAGAGTATAGCAATCAGCCCCAGCATTTT
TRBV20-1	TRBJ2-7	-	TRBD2	CSAKPGLAGQGRWYEQYF	TGCAGTGCTAAACCGGGACTAGCGGGCCAAGGGCGGTGGTACGAGCAGTACTTC
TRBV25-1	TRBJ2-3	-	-	CASSERPPGGLREHTDTQYF	TGTGCCAGCAGTGAAAGGCCCCCCGGAGGGCTCCGGGAGCACACAGATACGCAGTATTTT
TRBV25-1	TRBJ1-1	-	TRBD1	CASSDRQGGDTEAFF	TGTGCCAGCAGTGATCGACAGGGAGGGGACACTGAAGCTTTCTTT
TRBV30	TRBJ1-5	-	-	CAWSDGSGSNQPQHF	TGTGCCTGGAGTGATGGCTCCGGGAGCAATCAGCCCCAGCATTTT
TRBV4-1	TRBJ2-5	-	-	CASSPRDLEETQYF	TGCGCCAGCAGCCCTCGGGACTTGGAAGAGACCCAGTACTTC
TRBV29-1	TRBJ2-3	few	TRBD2	CSVAGLAVESTDTQYF	TGCAGCGTCGCGGGACTAGCGGTAGAAAGCACAGATACGCAGTATTTT
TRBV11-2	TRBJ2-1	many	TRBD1	CASSLVPTGGYNEQFF	TGTGCCAGCAGCTTAGTCCCGACAGGGGGATACAATGAGCAGTTCTTC
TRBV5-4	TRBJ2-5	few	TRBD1	CASSLGGQGSGETQYF	TGTGCCAGCAGCTTGGGTGGACAGGGGTCTGGAGAGACCCAGTACTTC
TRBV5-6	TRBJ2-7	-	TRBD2	CASRVAGGGYEQYF	TGTGCCAGCCGTGTAGCGGGAGGGGGGTACGAGCAGTACTTC
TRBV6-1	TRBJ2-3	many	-	CASRGLRTDTQYF	TGTGCCAGCAGAGGACTACGCACAGATACGCAGTATTTT
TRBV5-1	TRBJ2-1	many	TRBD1	CASSLMGQGRDEQFF	TGCGCCAGCAGCTTGATGGGACAGGGGCGCGATGAGCAGTTCTTC